The 2 T cell receptor beta chains presented below share a single source sample, sequenced in a study of regulatory T cells in long-lasting Graves disease. Through Arm-PCR of CDR3 regions and iRepertoire HTBI primers, TCR beta libraries were built. Using its own MiXCR run on the multiplex PCR reads, TCRdb lists one record per CDR3 protein. Among a few hundred thousand distinct CDR3 sequences, 23% were seen once, and the ten largest hold around 24%. Time point meaning: persistent/refractory GD, antithyroid drugs over 5 years with positive TRAb. Generation of the TCR library employed RNA extracted from PBMCs. This material consisted of peripheral blood mononuclear cells (PBMCs), taken when the disease was refractory, from a patient treated with antithyroid drugs. The receptor source for this set is a female donor with Graves disease.

V is TRBV5-5 and J is TRBJ2-7; 8 positions match TRBD2. J was trimmed by 11 bases and V by 4 bases; bases with no gene match: 5. Germline values: CDR1 SGHKS, CDR2 YYEKEE (reference sequence). The CDR3 has 11 residues. Here the CDR3 reads CASSGGGLEYF. The CDR3 nucleotides are TGTGCCAGCAGCGGGGGGGGACTAGAGTACTTC.

This clonotype was seen a handful of times. The chain uses TRBV10-3 and TRBJ2-7, with TRBD1 as a possible D gene (5 bases). CDR1 ENHRY and CDR2 SYGVKD come from the germline V gene. The CDR3 length is 14 residues. Between the trimmed V and J ends, which lost 6 bases and 0 bases, there was a span of 12 bases. CDR3 nucleotides: TGTGCCATCAGGAGTGATAGGGGCTCCTACGAGCAGTACTTC. It encodes CAIRSDRGSYEQYF.